What follows are 17 T cell receptor beta chains derived from one specimen sequenced in a study of T cell repertoires in cytomegalovirus infection. No antigen is known for these receptors. One entry per CDR3 protein results from TCRdb running MiXCR on the reads. The sample contains roughly 570,000 distinct CDR3 sequences, just under 40% of which appear only once. Specimen: cultured PBMCs, collected from culture after CMV antigen stimulation. Receptors were obtained from a human donor in good health (CMV status not recorded). Some clones in this sample may be carry-over from other donors' samples.

This chain uses TRBV5-1 with TRBJ1-6; D is ambiguous. The length of the CDR3 is 14 residues. V was trimmed by 6 bases and J by 8 bases, leaving 15 bases between them. Germline V CDR1 and CDR2: SGHRS, YFSETQ. CDR3 sequence (DNA): TGCGCCAGCACCCTTCGGACGGAAGATTCACCCCTCCACTTT. Amino acids: CASTLRTEDSPLHF.

This clonotype was detected a few times. The J gene is TRBJ2-7, the V gene TRBV15; TRBD2 matches 7 bases. Germline-derived CDR1 and CDR2 are LNHNV and YYDKDF (reference sequence). CDR3 length equals 15 residues. Unmatched junction bases numbered 5, after V lost 1 base and J lost 2 bases. For the CDR3, the DNA is TGTGCCACCAGCAGAGGCCGGGGAGGGCCCTACGAGCAGTACTTC. Protein product: CATSRGRGGPYEQYF.

This clonotype was seen a handful of times. The chain links TRBV7-2 to TRBJ2-3; D ambiguous. Germline loops: CDR1 SGHTA, CDR2 FQGNSA. Deletions cut 2 bases from V and 8 bases from J, with 14 bases between. The CDR3 is 14 residues long. The CDR3 reads CASSLKWGEVTQYF. As DNA, the CDR3 is TGTGCCAGCAGCTTAAAATGGGGTGAGGTTACGCAGTATTTT.

V usage is TRBV7-2 and J usage is TRBJ2-1, with 7 bases aligning to TRBD2. The CDR3 consists of 14 residues. Germline values: CDR1 SGHTA, CDR2 FQGNSA. V lost 3 bases, J lost 5 bases, and 4 bases stayed unmatched. The CDR3 nucleotides read TGTGCCAGCAGCTTTGCGGGGGTCAACAATGAGCAGTTCTTC. Translating it yields CASSFAGVNNEQFF. Complete variable domain (other parts from reference TRBV7-2 and TRBJ2-1): GAGVSQSPSNKVTEKGKDVELRCDPISGHTALYWYRQSLGQGLEFLIYFQGNSAPDKSGLPSDRFSAERTGGSVSTLTIQRTQQEDSAVYLCASSFAGVNNEQFFGPGTRLTVL.

This clonotype showed up just a few times. This CDR3 is CASSPIYRGEQFF. CDR3 bases: TGTGCCAGCAGTCCAATATACCGGGGGGAGCAGTTCTTC. The rearrangement uses TRBV5-4 and TRBJ2-1; D possibly corresponds to TRBD2 (6 bases). This CDR3 contains 13 residues. CDR1 SGHNT and CDR2 YYREEE come from the germline V gene (reference sequence). V gave up 5 bases and J gave up 10 bases, with 16 bases separating them.

The V call is TRBV11-2, the J call TRBJ2-3; the match to TRBD1 covers 10 bases. The CDR3 has 16 residues. Germline V CDR1 and CDR2: SGHAT, FQNNGV. V lost 5 bases to trimming and J lost 3 bases; unmatched junction nucleotides: 8. Here the CDR3 DNA reads TGTGCCAGCAGCAAGGACAGGGGGAGAGGGACAGATACGCAGTATTTT. This sequence encodes CASSKDRGRGTDTQYF. Full variable domain (remainder filled in from reference TRBV11-2 and TRBJ2-3): EAGVAQSPRYKIIEKRQSVAFWCNPISGHATLYWYQQILGQGPKLLIQFQNNGVVDDSQLPKDRFSAERLKGVDSTLKIQPAKLEDSAVYLCASSKDRGRGTDTQYFGPGTRLTVL.

J is TRBJ2-5 and V is TRBV6-2 or TRBV6-3; D might be TRBD1 or TRBD2, each matching 5 bases. Germline CDR1 reads MNHEY; CDR2 reads SVGEGT. This CDR3 is built from 12 residues. Between the trimmed V and J ends, which lost 8 bases and 5 bases, there was a span of 12 bases. The CDR3 sequence: CASLRDGETQYF. Written as DNA, the CDR3 is TGTGCCAGCCTCCGGGACGGGGAGACCCAGTACTTC.

The genes are TRBV12-3 or TRBV12-4 and TRBJ2-1; 11 nucleotides match TRBD2. The ends lost 2 bases at V and 10 bases at J; junction bases unmatched: 7. The CDR3 spans 15 residues. For the CDR3, the DNA is TGTGCCAGCAGTTTAACCGGGACTAGCGGCAGAGAGCAGTTCTTC. Protein: CASSLTGTSGREQFF.

J is TRBJ1-5 and V is TRBV5-8; D unresolved. CDR3 size: 15 residues. The ends were cut back, 0 bases at V and 3 bases at J, with 10 bases in the middle. Germline CDR1 is SGHTS and CDR2 is YDEGEE. The CDR3 region is CASSLATHYNQPQHF. CDR3 coding DNA: TGTGCCAGCAGCTTGGCTACCCATTACAATCAGCCCCAGCATTTT.

This clonotype occurred a few times. V gene TRBV7-2 combines with J gene TRBJ2-2; 8 bases line up with TRBD2. Trimming removed 3 bases from V and 7 bases from J; junction bases left unmatched: 10. This CDR3 spans 16 amino acids. Germline CDR1 is SGHTA and CDR2 is FQGNSA. The CDR3 DNA sequence: TGTGCCAGCAGCTTCGGGGGGGGGGCAAATGGCGGGGAGCTGTTTTTT. Its protein is CASSFGGGANGGELFF. Full variable domain (remainder filled in from reference TRBV7-2 and TRBJ2-2): GAGVSQSPSNKVTEKGKDVELRCDPISGHTALYWYRQSLGQGLEFLIYFQGNSAPDKSGLPSDRFSAERTGGSVSTLTIQRTQQEDSAVYLCASSFGGGANGGELFFGEGSRLTVL.

J is TRBJ1-2 and V is TRBV6-4; weak D call: TRBD1 (6 bases). This CDR3 spans 13 amino acids. The V and J ends lost 4 bases and 8 bases respectively, with 14 bases between them. CDR1 and CDR2 from the germline V gene are MRHNA and SNTAGT. The CDR3 reads CASSGEGVGGYTF. CDR3 coding DNA: TGTGCCAGCAGTGGAGAGGGGGTGGGAGGCTACACCTTC.

A few counts support this clonotype. V is TRBV7-2 and J is TRBJ1-2; the D is unclear. The CDR3 sequence is 13 residues long. Germline CDR1 SGHTA, CDR2 FQGNSA. Trimming removed 0 bases from V and 8 bases from J, with 10 bases in between. The CDR3, as DNA: TGTGCCAGCAGCTTAGCCCCTCAAGGGGGCTACACCTTC. This codes for CASSLAPQGGYTF.

V usage is TRBV5-1 and J usage is TRBJ2-7; D is possibly TRBD1 (5 bases). CDR1 and CDR2 (germline): SGHRS, YFSETQ. There are 16 residues in the CDR3. Trimming took 0 bases from V and 4 from J, leaving 17 bases between them. Here the CDR3 DNA reads TGCGCCAGCAGCTTGGATCAGGGATCCCCTACTTACGAGCAGTACTTC. This sequence encodes CASSLDQGSPTYEQYF.

The chain combines TRBV7-2 with TRBJ1-2, with D uncertain. V gave up 5 bases and J gave up 6 bases, with 13 bases separating them. CDR1 SGHTA and CDR2 FQGNSA come from the germline V gene. The CDR3 runs to 13 residues. The CDR3 sequence: CASSPLVRDGYTF. The CDR3 DNA reads TGTGCCAGCAGCCCCCTAGTAAGGGATGGCTACACCTTC.

The CDR3 region has the DNA TGTGCCAGCAGCTCAGACAGGGCGGCCGTTGGCTACACCTTC. Its protein is CASSSDRAAVGYTF. The chain links TRBV7-2 to TRBJ1-2, with 7 bases that match TRBD1. Germline V gene sequence: CDR1 SGHTA, CDR2 FQGNSA. The CDR3 is 14 residues long. The junction had 9 bases not matched to a gene; V was cut back by 4 bases and J by 7 bases.

This clonotype was detected only a few times. The V call is TRBV7-2, the J call TRBJ1-5; D is undetermined. The CDR3 is 14 residues long. Germline-derived CDR1 and CDR2 are SGHTA and FQGNSA. V was cut by 5 bases and J by 0 bases, with 8 bases left in between. The CDR3 coding sequence is TGTGCCAGCAGCCCGGACGGTAGCAATCAGCCCCAGCATTTT. It encodes CASSPDGSNQPQHF.

The chain recombines TRBV19 with TRBJ2-2; the D gene is possibly TRBD1 (5 bases). The CDR3 runs 18 residues. CDR1 is LNHDA and CDR2 is SQIVND in the germline V gene (reference sequence). V lost 6 bases, J lost 8 bases, and 28 bases lay in between. As DNA, the CDR3 is TGTGCCAGTAGCCATAGTACCCTCCCCACAGGTGCTCCTGGGGAGCTGTTTTTT. Its translation: CASSHSTLPTGAPGELFF.